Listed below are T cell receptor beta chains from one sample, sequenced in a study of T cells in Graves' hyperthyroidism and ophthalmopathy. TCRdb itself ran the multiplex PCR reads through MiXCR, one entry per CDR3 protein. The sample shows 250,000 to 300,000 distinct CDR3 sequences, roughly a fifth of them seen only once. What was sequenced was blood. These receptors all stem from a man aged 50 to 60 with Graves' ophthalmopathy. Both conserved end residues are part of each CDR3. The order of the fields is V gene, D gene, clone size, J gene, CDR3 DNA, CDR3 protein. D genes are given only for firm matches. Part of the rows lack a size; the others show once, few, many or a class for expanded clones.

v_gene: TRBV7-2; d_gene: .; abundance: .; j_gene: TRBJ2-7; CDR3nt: TGTGCCAGCAGCGGGGGACAGGAGAGCGGGACCGTGTTCTACGAGCAGTACTTC; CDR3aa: CASSGGQESGTVFYEQYF
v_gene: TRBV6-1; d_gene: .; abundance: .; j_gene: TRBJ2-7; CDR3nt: TGTGCCAGTCGAACTACAGGGCAGGGGGAGCAGTACTTC; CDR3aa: CASRTTGQGEQYF
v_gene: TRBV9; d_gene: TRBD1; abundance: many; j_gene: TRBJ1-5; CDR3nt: TGTGCCAGCAGCGCGGGACAGGGAACGAATCAGCCCCAGCATTTT; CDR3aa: CASSAGQGTNQPQHF
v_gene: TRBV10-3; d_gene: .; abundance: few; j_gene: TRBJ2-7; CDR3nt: TGTGCCATCAGTGATCAGACTCAGCAGTACTTC; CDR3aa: CAISDQTQQYF
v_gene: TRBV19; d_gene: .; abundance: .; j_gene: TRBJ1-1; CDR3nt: TGTGCCAGTAGTATCGTCGAAGGAACCCCGAGCACTGAAGCTTTCTTT; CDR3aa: CASSIVEGTPSTEAFF
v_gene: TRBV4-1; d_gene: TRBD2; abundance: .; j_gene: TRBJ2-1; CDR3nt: TGCGCCAGCAGCCAAGTACTAGCGGGAGGTCGGCGGTTCTTC; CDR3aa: CASSQVLAGGRRFF
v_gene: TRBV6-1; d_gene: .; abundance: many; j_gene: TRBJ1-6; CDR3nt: TGTGCCAGCAGGTCGGCCAGCGGGGCCAATTCACCCCTCCACTTT; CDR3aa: CASRSASGANSPLHF
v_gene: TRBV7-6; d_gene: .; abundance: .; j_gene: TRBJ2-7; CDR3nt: TGTGCCAGCAGCTTTGCAGGGGATAGCTCCTACGAGCAGTACTTC; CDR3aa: CASSFAGDSSYEQYF
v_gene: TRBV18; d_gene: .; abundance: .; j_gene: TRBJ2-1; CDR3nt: TGTGCCAGCTCAGTACCCGGGACCTACAATGAGCAGTTCTTC; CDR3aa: CASSVPGTYNEQFF
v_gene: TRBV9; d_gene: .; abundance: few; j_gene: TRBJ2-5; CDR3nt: TGTGCCAGCAGCGGTACAGGATTGGAGACCCAGTACTTC; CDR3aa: CASSGTGLETQYF
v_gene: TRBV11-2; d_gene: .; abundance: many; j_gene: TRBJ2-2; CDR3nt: TGTGCCAGCAGCTTAGAACCAGCCGGGGAGCTGTTTTTT; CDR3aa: CASSLEPAGELFF
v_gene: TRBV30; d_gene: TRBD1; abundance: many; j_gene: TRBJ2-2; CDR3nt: TGTGCCTGGAAGAAGGGGGCGGAAGATGTCGGGGAGCTGTTTTTT; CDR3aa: CAWKKGAEDVGELFF
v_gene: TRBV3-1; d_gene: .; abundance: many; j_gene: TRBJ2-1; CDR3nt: TGTGCCAGCAGCCAAGGTTATAGCGGAGACGACAATGAGCAGTTCTTC; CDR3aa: CASSQGYSGDDNEQFF
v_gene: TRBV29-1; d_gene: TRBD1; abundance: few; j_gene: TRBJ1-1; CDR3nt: TGCAGCGTTGACGGACAGGGGATGAACACTGAAGCTTTCTTT; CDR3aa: CSVDGQGMNTEAFF
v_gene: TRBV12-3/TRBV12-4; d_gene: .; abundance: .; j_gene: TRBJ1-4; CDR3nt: TGTGCCAGCAGTTTTACCGACGGATTTTCCGCAACTAATGAAAAACTGTTTTTT; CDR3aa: CASSFTDGFSATNEKLFF
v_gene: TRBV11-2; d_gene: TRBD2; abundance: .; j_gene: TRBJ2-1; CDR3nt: TGTGCCAGCAGCTTGAGTAGCGGGAAGGGGATTTACAATGAGCAGTTCTTC; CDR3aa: CASSLSSGKGIYNEQFF
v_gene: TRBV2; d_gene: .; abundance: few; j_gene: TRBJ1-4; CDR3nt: TGTGCCAGCAGTGAGGGGGCGTCCTATGAAAAACTGTTTTTT; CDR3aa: CASSEGASYEKLFF
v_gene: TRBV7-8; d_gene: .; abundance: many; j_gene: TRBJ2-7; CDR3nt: TGTGCCAGCAGCTTAGGATCAGGGGTCAGCGAGCAGTACTTC; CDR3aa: CASSLGSGVSEQYF
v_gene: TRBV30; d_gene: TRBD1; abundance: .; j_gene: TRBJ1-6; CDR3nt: TGTGCCTGTCGCCGGGACAGAGGCTATAATTCACCCCTCCACTTT; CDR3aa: CACRRDRGYNSPLHF
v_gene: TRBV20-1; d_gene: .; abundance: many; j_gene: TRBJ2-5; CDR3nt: TGCAGTGCCACCCACCCCGGGACACCCGACGAGACCCAGTACTTC; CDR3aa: CSATHPGTPDETQYF
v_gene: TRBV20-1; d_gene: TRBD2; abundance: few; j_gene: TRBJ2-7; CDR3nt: TGCAGTGCGACGGGACTAGCGGGGCGTAACTCCTACGAGCAGTACTTC; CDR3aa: CSATGLAGRNSYEQYF
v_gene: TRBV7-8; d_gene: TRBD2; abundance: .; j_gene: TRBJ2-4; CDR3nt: TGTGCCAGCAGCCAAGTTAGGACTAGCGGGGCCCGTCAAAACATTCAGTACTTC; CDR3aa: CASSQVRTSGARQNIQYF
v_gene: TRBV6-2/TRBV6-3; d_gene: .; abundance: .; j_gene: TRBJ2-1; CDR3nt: TGTGCCAGCAGTCAACTAGTCGCGTGGCAGTTCTTC; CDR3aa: CASSQLVAWQFF
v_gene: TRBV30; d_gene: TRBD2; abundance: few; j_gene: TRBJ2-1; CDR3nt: TGTGCCTGGAGTCTGTTAGCGGGAGGGGTCAATGAGCAGTTCTTC; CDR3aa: CAWSLLAGGVNEQFF
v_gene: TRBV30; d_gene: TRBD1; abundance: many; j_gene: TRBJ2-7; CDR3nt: TGTGCCTGGAGTACCGGGACAGGGGCCGAGCAGTACTTC; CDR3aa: CAWSTGTGAEQYF
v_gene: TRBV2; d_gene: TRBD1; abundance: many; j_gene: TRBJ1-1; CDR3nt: TGTGCCAGCAGCGCGACTAGGACAGGGGGAATCATGAACACTGAAGCTTTCTTT; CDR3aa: CASSATRTGGIMNTEAFF
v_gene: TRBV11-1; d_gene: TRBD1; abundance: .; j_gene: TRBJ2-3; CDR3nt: TGTGCCAGCAGCTTAGAAACGGGACAGGGGACAGATACGCAGTATTTT; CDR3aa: CASSLETGQGTDTQYF
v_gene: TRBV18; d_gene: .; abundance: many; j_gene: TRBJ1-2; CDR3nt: TGTGCCAGCTCACCACCGGCGGGTAACTATGGCTACACCTTC; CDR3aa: CASSPPAGNYGYTF
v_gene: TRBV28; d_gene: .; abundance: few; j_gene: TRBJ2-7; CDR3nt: TGTGCCAGCAGTTACCTAAACTACGAGCAGTACTTC; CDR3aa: CASSYLNYEQYF
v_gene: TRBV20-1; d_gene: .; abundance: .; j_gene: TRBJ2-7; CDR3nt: TGCAGTGCTAGAGTGGGGAGTGTCTCCTACGAGCAGTACTTC; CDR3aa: CSARVGSVSYEQYF
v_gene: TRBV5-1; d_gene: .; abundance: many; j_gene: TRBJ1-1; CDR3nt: TGCGCCAGCAGTGGACCGGGACACACTGAAGCTTTCTTT; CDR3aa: CASSGPGHTEAFF
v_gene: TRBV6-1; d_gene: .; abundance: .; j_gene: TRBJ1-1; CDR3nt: TGTGCCAGCAGCTATAGGACAGAGGTGGTGGCAGCTTTCTTT; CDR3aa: CASSYRTEVVAAFF
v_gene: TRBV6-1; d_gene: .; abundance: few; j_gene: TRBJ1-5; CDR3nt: TGTGCCAGCAGTTCCACAGCGCATAGCAATCAGCCCCAGCATTTT; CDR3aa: CASSSTAHSNQPQHF
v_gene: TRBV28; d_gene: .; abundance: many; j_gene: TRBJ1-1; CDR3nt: TGTGCCAGCAGTTTATATGGAGGGGTGAACACTGAAGCTTTCTTT; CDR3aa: CASSLYGGVNTEAFF
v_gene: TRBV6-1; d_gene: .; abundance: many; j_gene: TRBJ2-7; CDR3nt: TGTGCCAGCAGTCCCGAGTACGAGCAGTACTTC; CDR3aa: CASSPEYEQYF
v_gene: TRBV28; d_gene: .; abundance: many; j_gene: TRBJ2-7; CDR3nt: TGTGCCAGCACTCTTGGCTACGAGCAGTACTTC; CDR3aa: CASTLGYEQYF